The next 5 T cell receptor beta chains were all read from a single sample in a study of cytomegalovirus exposure and HLA in healthy donors. The PCR was carried out with 60 Vbeta primers and 13 Jbeta primers. Clones were sequenced by immunoSEQ multiplex PCR, and TCRdb holds only the in-frame ones, with some missing. The sample records around 94,000 clones, 78% being singletons. The sequenced material came from PBMCs. These receptors all come from a woman aged 40 to 50 in good health and CMV-seropositive.

The V gene is TRBV5-4, the J gene TRBJ2-7; D ambiguous. The CDR3 runs to 11 residues. Germline V gene data show CDR1 as SGHNT and CDR2 as YYREEE (reference sequence). With 0 bases removed from V and 6 bases from J, the gap between germline ends came to 4 bases. This chain's CDR3 is CASSLGPEQYF. The DNA for the CDR3 is TGTGCCAGCAGCTTGGGGCCCGAGCAGTACTTC.

This clone was seen a handful of times. The chain employs TRBV6-4 and TRBJ2-1; a weak D match, TRBD1 (6 bases). V was shortened by 0 bases and J by 2 bases, with 11 bases between the two germline ends. The germline CDR1 and CDR2 sequences are MRHNA and SNTAGT. This CDR3 has 16 residues. The CDR3 coding sequence is TGTGCCAGCAGTGACTCGATACAGGGACCCTACAATGAGCAGTTCTTC. Amino acids: CASSDSIQGPYNEQFF.

The rearrangement uses TRBV5-8 and TRBJ2-6; 8 bases line up with TRBD1. The length of the CDR3 is 18 residues. In germline, CDR1 is SGHTS, CDR2 YDEGEE. The V gene end was trimmed by 4 bases and the J gene end by 0 bases; junction bases not matched to a gene: 9. The CDR3 DNA follows: TGTGCCAGCAGCATCATGCAGGGGGCTGGCTCTGGGGCCAACGTCCTGACTTTC. This sequence encodes CASSIMQGAGSGANVLTF.

The chain has TRBV9 and TRBJ2-5; tentative D call: TRBD2 (6 bases). TRBJ2-7 matches the DNA end more closely, so the J call is doubtful. Germline assignment: CDR1 SGDLS and CDR2 YYNGEE. The CDR3 contains 14 residues. This CDR3 is CASSFSSGPYEQYF. The CDR3 DNA is TGTGCCAGCAGCTTCTCAAGCGGGCCCTACGAGCAGTACTTC.

The chain links TRBV7-9 to TRBJ2-3; no firm D call. V was cut by 3 bases and J by 2 bases, with 12 bases left in between. The CDR3 is made up of 15 amino acids. Germline assignment: CDR1 SEHNR and CDR2 FQNEAQ (reference sequence). This CDR3 reads CASSFLASFTDTQYF. The CDR3 DNA reads TGTGCCAGCAGCTTCTTAGCTTCCTTCACAGATACGCAGTATTTT.